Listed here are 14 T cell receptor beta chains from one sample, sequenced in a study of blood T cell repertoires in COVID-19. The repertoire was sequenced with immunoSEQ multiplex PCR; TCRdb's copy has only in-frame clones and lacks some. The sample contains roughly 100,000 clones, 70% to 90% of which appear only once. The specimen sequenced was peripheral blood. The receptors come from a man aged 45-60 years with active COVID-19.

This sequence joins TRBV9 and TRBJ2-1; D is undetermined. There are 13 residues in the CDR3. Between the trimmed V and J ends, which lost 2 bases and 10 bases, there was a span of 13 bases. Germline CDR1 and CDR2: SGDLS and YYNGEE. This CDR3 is CASSVDPGGEQFF. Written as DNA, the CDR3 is TGTGCCAGCAGCGTCGACCCCGGCGGCGAGCAGTTCTTC.

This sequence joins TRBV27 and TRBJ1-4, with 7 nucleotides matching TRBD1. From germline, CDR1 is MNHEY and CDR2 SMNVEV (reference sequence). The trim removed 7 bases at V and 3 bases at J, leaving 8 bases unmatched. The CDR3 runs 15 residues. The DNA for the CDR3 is TGTGCCAGCATGCTAAGGGGGCTAGCTAATGAAAAACTGTTTTTT. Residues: CASMLRGLANEKLFF. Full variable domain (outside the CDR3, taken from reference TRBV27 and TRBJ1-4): EAQVTQNPRYLITVTGKKLTVTCSQNMNHEYMSWYRQDPGLGLRQIYYSMNVEVTDKGDVPEGYKVSRKEKRNFPLILESPSPNQTSLYFCASMLRGLANEKLFFGSGTQLSVL.

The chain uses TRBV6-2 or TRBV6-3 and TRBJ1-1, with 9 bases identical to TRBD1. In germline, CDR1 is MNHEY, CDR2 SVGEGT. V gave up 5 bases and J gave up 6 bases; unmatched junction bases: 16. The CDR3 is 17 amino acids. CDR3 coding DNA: TGTGCCAGCAGTGACCCTACTCCGGGACAGGGTTTGCCTGAAGCTTTCTTT. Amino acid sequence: CASSDPTPGQGLPEAFF.

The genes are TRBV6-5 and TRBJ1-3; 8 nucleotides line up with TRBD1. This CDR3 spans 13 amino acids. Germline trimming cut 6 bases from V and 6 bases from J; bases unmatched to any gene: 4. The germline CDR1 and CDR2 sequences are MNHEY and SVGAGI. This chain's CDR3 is CASSGQGTNTIYF. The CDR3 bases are TGTGCCAGCAGCGGACAGGGAACAAACACCATATATTTT.

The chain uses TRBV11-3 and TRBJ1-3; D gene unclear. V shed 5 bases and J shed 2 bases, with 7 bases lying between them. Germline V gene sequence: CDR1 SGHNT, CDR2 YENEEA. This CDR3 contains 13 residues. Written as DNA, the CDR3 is TGTGCCAGCAGCCCTTTTGCTGGAAACACCATATATTTT. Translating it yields CASSPFAGNTIYF.

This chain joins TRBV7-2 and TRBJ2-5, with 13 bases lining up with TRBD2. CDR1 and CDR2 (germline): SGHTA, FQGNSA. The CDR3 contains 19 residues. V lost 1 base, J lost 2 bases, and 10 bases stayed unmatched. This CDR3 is CASSLVALAGGRNQETQYF. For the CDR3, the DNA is TGTGCCAGCAGCTTAGTCGCACTAGCGGGGGGGCGAAATCAAGAGACCCAGTACTTC. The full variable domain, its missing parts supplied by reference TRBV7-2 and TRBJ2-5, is GAGVSQSPSNKVTEKGKDVELRCDPISGHTALYWYRQSLGQGLEFLIYFQGNSAPDKSGLPSDRFSAERTGGSVSTLTIQRTQQEDSAVYLCASSLVALAGGRNQETQYFGPGTRLLVL.

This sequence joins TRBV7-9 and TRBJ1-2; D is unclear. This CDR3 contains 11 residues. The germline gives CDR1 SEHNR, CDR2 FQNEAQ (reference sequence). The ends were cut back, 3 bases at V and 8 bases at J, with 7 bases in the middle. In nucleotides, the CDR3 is TGTGCCAGCAGCTTCGGGTACGGCTACACCTTC. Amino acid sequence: CASSFGYGYTF.

The CDR3 reads CASRSDLNTEAFF. The CDR3 nucleotides are TGTGCCAGCAGGTCAGACTTGAACACTGAAGCTTTCTTT. This chain connects TRBV6-6 to TRBJ1-1; no definite D call. The CDR3 is made up of 13 amino acids. CDR1 is MNHNY, CDR2 SVGAGI, per germline (reference sequence). Trimming cost V 6 bases and J 0 bases, with 8 bases left between them.

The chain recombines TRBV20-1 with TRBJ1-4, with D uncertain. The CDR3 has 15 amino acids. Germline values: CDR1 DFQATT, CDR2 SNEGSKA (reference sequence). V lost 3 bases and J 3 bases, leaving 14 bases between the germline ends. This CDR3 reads CSASPIQRANEKLFF. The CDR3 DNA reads TGCAGTGCTAGTCCGATTCAGCGAGCTAATGAAAAACTGTTTTTT.

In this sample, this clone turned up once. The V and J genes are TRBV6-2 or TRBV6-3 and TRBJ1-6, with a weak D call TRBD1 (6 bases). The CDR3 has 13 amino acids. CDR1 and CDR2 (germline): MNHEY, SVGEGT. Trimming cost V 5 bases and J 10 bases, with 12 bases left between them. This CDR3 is CASSTRGGSPLHF. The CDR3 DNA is TGTGCCAGCAGTACGAGGGGGGGCTCACCCCTCCACTTT.

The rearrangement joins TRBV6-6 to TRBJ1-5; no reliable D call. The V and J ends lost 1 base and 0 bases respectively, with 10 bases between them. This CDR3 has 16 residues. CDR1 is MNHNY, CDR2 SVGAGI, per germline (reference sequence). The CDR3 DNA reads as TGTGCCAGCAGTTACTTGGGAGGGATTAGCAATCAGCCCCAGCATTTT. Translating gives CASSYLGGISNQPQHF.

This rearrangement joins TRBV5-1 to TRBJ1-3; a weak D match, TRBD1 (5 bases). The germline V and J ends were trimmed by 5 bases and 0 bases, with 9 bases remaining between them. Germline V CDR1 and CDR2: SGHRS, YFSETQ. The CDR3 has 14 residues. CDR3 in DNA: TGCGCCAGCAGTTATGACAGCTCTGGAAACACCATATATTTT. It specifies CASSYDSSGNTIYF.

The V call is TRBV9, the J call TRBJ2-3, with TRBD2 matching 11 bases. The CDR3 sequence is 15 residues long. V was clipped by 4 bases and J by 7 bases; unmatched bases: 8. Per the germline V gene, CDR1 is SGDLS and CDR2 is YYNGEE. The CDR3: CASSPLAGAGNTQYF. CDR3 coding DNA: TGTGCCAGCAGCCCACTAGCGGGGGCCGGGAATACGCAGTATTTT.

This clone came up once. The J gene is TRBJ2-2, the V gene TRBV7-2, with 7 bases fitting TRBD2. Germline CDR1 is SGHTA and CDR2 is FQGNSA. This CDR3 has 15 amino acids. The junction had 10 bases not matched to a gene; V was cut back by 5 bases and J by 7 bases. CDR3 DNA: TGTGCCAGCAGCCCGGCGGGAGCGGGGAACGGGGAGCTGTTTTTT. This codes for CASSPAGAGNGELFF. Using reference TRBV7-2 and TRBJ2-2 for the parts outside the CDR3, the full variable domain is GAGVSQSPSNKVTEKGKDVELRCDPISGHTALYWYRQSLGQGLEFLIYFQGNSAPDKSGLPSDRFSAERTGGSVSTLTIQRTQQEDSAVYLCASSPAGAGNGELFFGEGSRLTVL.